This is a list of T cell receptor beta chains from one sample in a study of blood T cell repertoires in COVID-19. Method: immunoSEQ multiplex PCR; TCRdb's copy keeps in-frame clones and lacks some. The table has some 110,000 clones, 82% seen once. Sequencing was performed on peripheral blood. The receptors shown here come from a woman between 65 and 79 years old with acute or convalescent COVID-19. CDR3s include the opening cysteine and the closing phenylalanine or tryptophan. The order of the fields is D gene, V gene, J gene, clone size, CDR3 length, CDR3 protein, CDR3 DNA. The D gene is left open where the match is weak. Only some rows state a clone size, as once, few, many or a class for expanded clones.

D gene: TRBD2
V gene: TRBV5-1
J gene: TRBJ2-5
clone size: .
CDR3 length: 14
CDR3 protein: CASSLSAGGETQYF
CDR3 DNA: TGCGCCAGCAGCTTGTCGGCGGGGGGGGAGACCCAGTACTTC

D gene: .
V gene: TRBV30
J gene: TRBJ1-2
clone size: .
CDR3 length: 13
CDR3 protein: CAYLRGGNYGYTF
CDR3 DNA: TGTGCCTATCTTCGGGGGGGGAACTATGGCTACACCTTC

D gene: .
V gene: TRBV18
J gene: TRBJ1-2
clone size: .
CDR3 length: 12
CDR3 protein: CASSPTGKGYTF
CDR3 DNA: TGTGCCAGCTCGCCCACAGGGAAGGGCTACACCTTC

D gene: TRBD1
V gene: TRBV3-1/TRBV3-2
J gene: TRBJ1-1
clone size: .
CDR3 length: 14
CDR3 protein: CASSQVEGAGGAFF
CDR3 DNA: TGTGCCAGCAGCCAAGTGGAGGGGGCGGGTGGGGCTTTCTTT

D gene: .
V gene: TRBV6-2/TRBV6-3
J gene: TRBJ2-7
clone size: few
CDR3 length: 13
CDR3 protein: CASSPYREGEQYF
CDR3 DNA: TGTGCCAGCAGTCCCTACAGGGAGGGGGAGCAGTACTTC

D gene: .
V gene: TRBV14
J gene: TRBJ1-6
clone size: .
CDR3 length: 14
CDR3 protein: CASSQRSQNSPLHF
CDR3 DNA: TGTGCCAGCAGCCAACGTTCCCAGAATTCACCCCTCCACTTT

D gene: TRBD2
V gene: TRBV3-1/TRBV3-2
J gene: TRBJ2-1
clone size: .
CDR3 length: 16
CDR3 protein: CASSQDVVAGGPIVFF
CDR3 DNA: TGTGCCAGCAGCCAAGATGTGGTAGCGGGGGGGCCTATCGTGTTCTTC

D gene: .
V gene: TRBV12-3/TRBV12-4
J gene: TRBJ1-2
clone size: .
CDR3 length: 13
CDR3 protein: CASSPSVNYGYTF
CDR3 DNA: TGTGCCAGCAGTCCATCGGTTAACTATGGCTACACCTTC

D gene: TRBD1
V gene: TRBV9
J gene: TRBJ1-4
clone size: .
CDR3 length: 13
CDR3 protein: CASSGPGGEKLFF
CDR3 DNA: TGTGCCAGCAGCGGACCAGGGGGCGAAAAACTGTTTTTT

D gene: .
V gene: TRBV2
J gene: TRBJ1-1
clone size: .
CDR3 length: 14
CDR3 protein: CASSEPGLDTEAFF
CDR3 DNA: TGTGCCAGCAGTGAGCCGGGGTTGGACACTGAAGCTTTCTTT

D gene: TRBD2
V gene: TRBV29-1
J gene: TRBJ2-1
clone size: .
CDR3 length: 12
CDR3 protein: CSVVEAGDEQFF
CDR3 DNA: TGCAGCGTTGTAGAAGCGGGGGATGAGCAGTTCTTC

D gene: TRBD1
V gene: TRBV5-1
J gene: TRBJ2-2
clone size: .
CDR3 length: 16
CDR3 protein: CASNLGVLQGAGELFF
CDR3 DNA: TGCGCCAGCAATTTGGGAGTTTTGCAGGGGGCCGGGGAGCTGTTTTTT

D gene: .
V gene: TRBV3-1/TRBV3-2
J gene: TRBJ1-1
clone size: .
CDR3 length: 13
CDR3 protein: CASSQTTNTEAFF
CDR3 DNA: TGTGCCAGCAGCCAGACAACGAACACTGAAGCTTTCTTT

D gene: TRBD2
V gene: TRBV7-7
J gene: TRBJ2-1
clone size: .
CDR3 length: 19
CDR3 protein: CASSKDSTSGVGSYNEQFF
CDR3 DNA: TGTGCCAGCAGCAAGGACTCGACTAGCGGGGTCGGATCCTACAATGAGCAGTTCTTC

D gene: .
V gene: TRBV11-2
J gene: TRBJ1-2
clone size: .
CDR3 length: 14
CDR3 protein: CASSLGSGLYGYTF
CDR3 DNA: TGTGCCAGCAGCTTAGGGTCGGGGTTATATGGCTACACCTTC

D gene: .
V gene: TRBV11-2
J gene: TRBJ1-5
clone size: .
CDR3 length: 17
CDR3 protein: CASSLDGGSLANQPQHF
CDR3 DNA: TGTGCCAGCAGCTTAGATGGGGGGTCCCTGGCCAATCAGCCCCAGCATTTT

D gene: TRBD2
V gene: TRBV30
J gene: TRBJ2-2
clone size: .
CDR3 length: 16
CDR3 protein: CAWSLGLAGVVGELFF
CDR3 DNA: TGTGCCTGGAGCTTAGGACTAGCGGGGGTGGTCGGGGAGCTGTTTTTT

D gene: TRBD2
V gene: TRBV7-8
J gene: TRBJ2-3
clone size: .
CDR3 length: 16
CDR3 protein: CASSFLAGLSTDTQYF
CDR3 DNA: TGTGCCAGCAGCTTCTTAGCGGGCCTAAGCACAGATACGCAGTATTTT

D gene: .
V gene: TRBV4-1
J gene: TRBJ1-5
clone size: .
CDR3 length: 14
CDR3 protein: CASSQERLNQPQHF
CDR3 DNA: TGCGCCAGCAGCCAAGAAAGACTGAATCAGCCCCAGCATTTT

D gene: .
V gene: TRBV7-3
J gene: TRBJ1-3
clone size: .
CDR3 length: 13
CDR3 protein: CASSSDSGNTIYF
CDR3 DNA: TGTGCCAGCAGCTCGGACAGTGGAAACACCATATATTTT

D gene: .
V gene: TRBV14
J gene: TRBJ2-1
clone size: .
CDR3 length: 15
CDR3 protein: CASSLVGRGSFEQFF
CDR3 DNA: TGTGCCAGCAGCCTCGTAGGAAGGGGAAGTTTTGAGCAGTTCTTC

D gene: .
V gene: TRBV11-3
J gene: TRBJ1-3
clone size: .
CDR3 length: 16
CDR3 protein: CASSSQGVGSGNTIYF
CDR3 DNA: TGTGCCAGCAGCTCACAGGGTGTCGGCTCTGGAAACACCATATATTTT

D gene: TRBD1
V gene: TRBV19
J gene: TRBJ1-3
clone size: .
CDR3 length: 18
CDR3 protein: CASSMRSRTGNSGNTIYF
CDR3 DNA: TGTGCCAGTAGTATGAGATCGAGGACAGGGAACTCTGGAAACACCATATATTTT

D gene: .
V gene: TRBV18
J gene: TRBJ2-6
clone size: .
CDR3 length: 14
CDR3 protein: CASTTGTGANVLTF
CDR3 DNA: TGTGCCAGCACAACAGGGACCGGGGCCAACGTCCTGACTTTC

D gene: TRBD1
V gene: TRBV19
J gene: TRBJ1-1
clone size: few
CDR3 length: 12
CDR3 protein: CASSTTGAIAFF
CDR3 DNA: TGTGCCAGTAGTACGACAGGGGCTATTGCTTTCTTT

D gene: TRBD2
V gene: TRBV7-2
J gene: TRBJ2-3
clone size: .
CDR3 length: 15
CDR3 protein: CASSTSGGAIDTQYF
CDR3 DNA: TGTGCCAGCAGCACAAGCGGGGGGGCAATAGATACGCAGTATTTT

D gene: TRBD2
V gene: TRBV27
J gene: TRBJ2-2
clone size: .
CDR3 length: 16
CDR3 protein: CASSLQGGRNTGELFF
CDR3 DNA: TGTGCCAGCAGTTTACAGGGAGGGCGGAACACCGGGGAGCTGTTTTTT

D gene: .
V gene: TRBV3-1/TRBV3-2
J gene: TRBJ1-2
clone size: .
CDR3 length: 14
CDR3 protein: CASSQPGIGRGYTF
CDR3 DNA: TGTGCCAGCAGCCAGCCAGGGATCGGACGTGGCTACACCTTC

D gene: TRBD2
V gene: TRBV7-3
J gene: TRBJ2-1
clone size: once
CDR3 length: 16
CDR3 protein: CASAPTGGGAGNEQFF
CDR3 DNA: TGTGCCAGCGCCCCGACTGGCGGGGGGGCGGGGAATGAGCAGTTCTTC

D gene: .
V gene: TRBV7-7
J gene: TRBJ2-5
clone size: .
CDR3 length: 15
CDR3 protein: CASSLDGGRGETQYF
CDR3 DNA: TGTGCCAGCAGCTTAGACGGGGGTAGAGGAGAGACCCAGTACTTC

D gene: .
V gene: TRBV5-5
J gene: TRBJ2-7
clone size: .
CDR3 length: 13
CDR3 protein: CASSAARSYEQYF
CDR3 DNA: TGTGCCAGCAGCGCCGCCAGGTCCTACGAGCAGTACTTC

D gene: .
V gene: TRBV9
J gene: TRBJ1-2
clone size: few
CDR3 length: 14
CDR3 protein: CASSVALRDYGYTF
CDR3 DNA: TGTGCCAGCAGCGTAGCTCTCAGGGACTATGGCTACACCTTC

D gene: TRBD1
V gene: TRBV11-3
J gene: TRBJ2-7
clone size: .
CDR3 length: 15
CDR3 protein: CASSFTGTGGDEQYF
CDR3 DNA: TGTGCCAGCAGCTTCACCGGGACAGGGGGCGACGAGCAGTACTTC

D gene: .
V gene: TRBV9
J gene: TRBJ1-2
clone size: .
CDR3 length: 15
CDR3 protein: CASSVGEAHFYGYTF
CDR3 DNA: TGTGCCAGCAGCGTAGGGGAGGCTCATTTCTATGGCTACACCTTC

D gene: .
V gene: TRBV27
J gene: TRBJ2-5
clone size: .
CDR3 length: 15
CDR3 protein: CASSLSGGAQVTQYF
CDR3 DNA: TGTGCCAGCAGTTTATCGGGGGGGGCCCAAGTCACCCAGTACTTC